The next 26 T cell receptor beta chains were all read from a single sample in a study of blood T cell repertoires in COVID-19. The data were produced by immunoSEQ multiplex PCR, yet TCRdb's version contains in-frame clones alone and is incomplete. The table records about 240,000 clones, approximately 86% of them present only once. Sequencing was performed on PBMCs or T cells enriched from blood (not recorded which). The receptors here all came from a middle-aged woman with acute COVID-19.

V usage is TRBV12-3 or TRBV12-4 and J usage is TRBJ2-7; the D gene is possibly TRBD2 (5 bases). The CDR3 consists of 13 residues. V gave up 7 bases and J gave up 0 bases, with 10 bases separating them. This CDR3 is CASTERNSYEQYF. The CDR3 bases are TGTGCCAGCACCGAGCGGAACTCCTACGAGCAGTACTTC.

The rearrangement links TRBV13 to TRBJ2-7; TRBD1 is a possible D gene (5 bases). V gave up 5 bases and J gave up 2 bases, with 16 bases separating them. This CDR3 is built from 15 residues. Germline CDR1 reads PRHDT; CDR2 reads FYEKMQ (reference sequence). DNA of the CDR3: TGTGCCAGCAGCCCTGGACAACCTTTCGCCTACGAGCAGTACTTC. Residues: CASSPGQPFAYEQYF.

The rearrangement links TRBV2 to TRBJ2-5, with 8 bases aligning to TRBD1. V gave up 6 bases and J gave up 1 base; unmatched junction bases: 1. CDR1 is SNHLY and CDR2 is FYNNEI in the germline V gene. The CDR3 runs to 13 residues. The CDR3 loop is CASRTGVQETQYF. CDR3 DNA: TGTGCCAGCAGGACAGGGGTCCAAGAGACCCAGTACTTC.

The chain employs TRBV19 and TRBJ2-7; TRBD1 matches 9 bases. Unmatched junction bases numbered 4, after V lost 4 bases and J lost 3 bases. The CDR3 extends over 14 amino acids. Germline V gene sequence: CDR1 LNHDA, CDR2 SQIVND (reference sequence). Here the CDR3 DNA reads TGTGCCAGTAGTACGCCGGGACAGGGCTACGAGCAGTACTTC. Translated: CASSTPGQGYEQYF.

The J gene is TRBJ1-3, the V gene TRBV21-1; TRBD1 is taken as the D call from the table, unchecked against the DNA. TRBV21-1 is classified as a pseudogene. The CDR3 extends over 15 amino acids. In DNA, the CDR3 is TGTGCCAGCAGCAAATTCGCAGTCTCTGGAAACACCATATATTTT. Residues: CASSKFAVSGNTIYF.

This clone was seen a few times. V gene TRBV2 combines with J gene TRBJ2-4, with D possibly TRBD1 on 5 matching bases. This CDR3 is 15 amino acids long. Trimming took 5 bases from V and 0 from J, leaving 11 bases between them. Germline values: CDR1 SNHLY, CDR2 FYNNEI. In DNA form, the CDR3 reads TGTGCCAGCAGTCTAATACAGGTAGCCAAAAACATTCAGTACTTC. It specifies CASSLIQVAKNIQYF.

This clone was recorded only once. V gene TRBV5-6 combines with J gene TRBJ1-2; the D is unclear. Germline CDR1 and CDR2: SGHDT and YYEEEE. The V end was cut by 0 bases, the J end by 7 bases, with 10 bases between. The CDR3 consists of 13 residues. The CDR3 DNA reads TGTGCCAGCAGCTTGGACAGCCTGTTTGGCTACACCTTC. Its protein is CASSLDSLFGYTF.

CDR3 bases: TGTGCCACCAGCAGAGATCAGGTTCTGTTTTTT. This encodes CATSRDQVLFF. The chain carries TRBV15 and TRBJ1-4; D is uncertain. Between the trimmed V and J ends, which lost 0 bases and 14 bases, there was a span of 7 bases. Germline V lookup: CDR1 LNHNV, CDR2 YYDKDF (reference sequence). This CDR3 comprises 11 residues.

The V and J genes are TRBV10-3 and TRBJ2-1, with TRBD2 matching over 13 bases. The germline CDR1 and CDR2 sequences are ENHRY and SYGVKD. Trimming took 4 bases from V and 1 from J; bases not matched to a gene: 7. This CDR3 has 18 residues. CDR3 bases: TGTGCCATCAGTGTTTCTTGGACTAGCGGGAGATCCTACAATGAGCAGTTCTTC. Amino acids: CAISVSWTSGRSYNEQFF.

This clone was recorded once. This rearrangement joins TRBV19 to TRBJ1-1, with 9 bases lining up with TRBD1. Trimming cost V 7 bases and J 3 bases; bases outside gene matches: 3. The length of the CDR3 is 13 residues. The V gene's germline CDR1 is LNHDA and CDR2 SQIVND (reference sequence). CDR3: CASTDRGYTEAFF. The CDR3 DNA reads as TGTGCCAGTACAGACAGGGGGTACACTGAAGCTTTCTTT.

V and J are TRBV6-1 and TRBJ1-2, with a possible D match to TRBD1 (5 bases). The CDR3 is made up of 14 amino acids. Germline values: CDR1 MNHNS, CDR2 SASEGT. V lost 0 bases and J lost 5, with 10 bases in between. CDR3 sequence reads: CASSEAGQGYGYTF. CDR3 in DNA: TGTGCCAGCAGTGAAGCGGGGCAGGGTTATGGCTACACCTTC.

This chain connects TRBV5-1 to TRBJ2-1, with 9 positions matching TRBD2. With V trimmed by 4 bases and J by 7 bases, 9 bases remained unmatched. The CDR3 covers 15 residues. The V gene's germline CDR1 is SGHRS and CDR2 YFSETQ. CDR3 nucleotides: TGCGCCAGCAGCCTTTTCGGACTAGCGAATAATGAGCAGTTCTTC. This codes for CASSLFGLANNEQFF.

V gene TRBV2 combines with J gene TRBJ2-1; 13 bases agree with TRBD2. After removal of 6 bases from V and 6 bases from J, the junction contained 2 bases not matched to a gene. Germline loops: CDR1 SNHLY, CDR2 FYNNEI. The CDR3 has 14 residues. CDR3 sequence: CASRGTSGINEQFF. The CDR3 coding sequence is TGTGCCAGCAGGGGGACTAGCGGGATCAATGAGCAGTTCTTC.

This rearrangement joins TRBV3-1 (or the pseudogene TRBV3-2) to TRBJ2-7; 10 nucleotides align to TRBD1. The germline V gene has CDR1 LGHDT and CDR2 YNNKEL (reference sequence). This CDR3 spans 14 amino acids. V shed 8 bases, J shed 0 bases, and the junction held 4 bases outside the gene matches. CDR3 residues: CASQRDRGSYEQYF. CDR3 DNA: TGTGCCAGCCAGCGGGACAGGGGCTCCTACGAGCAGTACTTC.

The V call is TRBV18, the J call TRBJ1-2, with 8 bases that match TRBD1. V dropped 2 bases and J dropped 4; count of bases not matched to a gene: 6. The CDR3 consists of 15 residues. Germline assignment: CDR1 KGHSH and CDR2 LQKENI. The CDR3 sequence is CASSPNPGGGYGYTF. CDR3 nucleotides: TGTGCCAGCTCACCAAACCCAGGGGGCGGCTATGGCTACACCTTC.

This chain connects TRBV24-1 to TRBJ1-2; 7 bases are a match to TRBD1. Per the germline V gene, CDR1 is KGHDR and CDR2 is SFDVKD. The ends lost 1 base at V and 8 bases at J; junction bases unmatched: 6. The CDR3 is 14 amino acids. The CDR3 spells CATSDLQGRGGYTF. The CDR3 DNA reads as TGTGCCACCAGTGATTTACAGGGGAGAGGGGGCTACACCTTC.

The rearrangement joins TRBV6-5 to TRBJ2-7; D perhaps matches TRBD2 (6 bases). The germline V gene has CDR1 MNHEY and CDR2 SVGAGI. The CDR3 spans 15 residues. V was cut by 2 bases and J by 5 bases, with 16 bases left in between. CDR3 in DNA: TGTGCCAGCAGTTACGTCGGGCTCAGGAGGGACGAGCAGTACTTC. This codes for CASSYVGLRRDEQYF.

The V and J genes are TRBV9 and TRBJ2-1; D is perhaps TRBD2 (5 bases). From germline, CDR1 is SGDLS and CDR2 YYNGEE. This CDR3 is built from 15 residues. V lost 0 bases and J lost 5, with 12 bases in between. The CDR3 region has the DNA TGTGCCAGCAGCGTAGGATTAGCGCGGAACAATGAGCAGTTCTTC. Protein sequence: CASSVGLARNNEQFF.

The chain is built from TRBV5-5 and TRBJ2-7; 7 nucleotides align to TRBD1. This CDR3 is 15 amino acids long. Germline V gene data show CDR1 as SGHKS and CDR2 as YYEKEE (reference sequence). The V gene end was trimmed by 1 base and the J gene end by 3 bases; junction bases not matched to a gene: 7. CDR3 nucleotides: TGTGCCAGCAGCTTGACAGGGGTGAACCTCTACGAGCAGTACTTC. Protein sequence: CASSLTGVNLYEQYF.

J is TRBJ1-2 and V is TRBV19; the D is unclear. V was trimmed by 7 bases and J by 4 bases, leaving 13 bases between them. The CDR3 is 13 amino acids. Germline V lookup: CDR1 LNHDA, CDR2 SQIVND (reference sequence). The CDR3 DNA follows: TGTGCCAGTAATCCTTTACAGCCCTATGGCTACACCTTC. The encoded protein is CASNPLQPYGYTF. The entire variable domain, with the rest obtained from reference TRBV19 and TRBJ1-2, is as follows: DGGITQSPKYLFRKEGQNVTLSCEQNLNHDAMYWYRQDPGQGLRLIYYSQIVNDFQKGDIAEGYSVSREKKESFPLTVTSAQKNPTAFYLCASNPLQPYGYTFGSGTRLTVV.

This sequence joins TRBV27 and TRBJ2-7; D perhaps matches TRBD2 (5 bases). CDR1 and CDR2 (germline): MNHEY, SMNVEV (reference sequence). The CDR3 consists of 15 residues. V lost 3 bases and J lost 3, with 15 bases in between. This CDR3 is CASSFQRAADYEQYF. DNA for the CDR3: TGTGCCAGCAGTTTCCAGAGGGCCGCCGACTACGAGCAGTACTTC.

The chain has TRBV11-3 and TRBJ1-2; 7 nucleotides align to TRBD1. From germline, CDR1 is SGHNT and CDR2 YENEEA. CDR3 length: 15 residues. V lost 0 bases, J lost 8 bases, and 9 bases stayed unmatched. CDR3 residues: CASSLDLWDSSGYTF. The CDR3 DNA follows: TGTGCCAGCAGCTTAGATCTTTGGGACAGCTCGGGCTACACCTTC.

This chain uses TRBV7-2 with TRBJ2-7; 8 nucleotides match TRBD1. Germline V gene sequence: CDR1 SGHTA, CDR2 FQGNSA. CDR3 length equals 13 residues. After removal of 6 bases from V and 4 bases from J, the junction contained 5 bases not matched to a gene. In DNA form, the CDR3 reads TGTGCCAGCAGATGGACAGGGAATTACGAGCAGTACTTC. Translation gives CASRWTGNYEQYF.

The rearrangement links TRBV4-2 to TRBJ2-3; possibly TRBD2 for D (5 bases). Germline assignment: CDR1 LGHNA and CDR2 YNFKEQ. V lost 0 bases to trimming and J lost 3 bases, with 10 bases between them. The CDR3 has 15 residues. The DNA of the CDR3 is TGTGCCAGCAGCCAAGAAGGGAGATGGACAGATACGCAGTATTTT. This codes for CASSQEGRWTDTQYF.

This chain uses TRBV19 with TRBJ2-2; 7 positions match TRBD1. Germline assignment: CDR1 LNHDA and CDR2 SQIVND (reference sequence). V gave up 7 bases and J gave up 4 bases; unmatched junction bases: 12. This CDR3 is 16 amino acids long. CDR3: CASTRTTGTVTGELFF. The CDR3 DNA reads TGTGCCAGTACCAGAACGACAGGGACGGTCACCGGGGAGCTGTTTTTT.

The V and J genes are TRBV18 and TRBJ2-5, with TRBD2 as a possible D gene (6 bases). This CDR3 has 15 residues. Germline V lookup: CDR1 KGHSH, CDR2 LQKENI. V was cut by 8 bases and J by 4 bases, with 20 bases left in between. The DNA of the CDR3 is TGTGCCAGCCAACCTAATCGGGGGAGTGGAGAGACCCAGTACTTC. This codes for CASQPNRGSGETQYF.